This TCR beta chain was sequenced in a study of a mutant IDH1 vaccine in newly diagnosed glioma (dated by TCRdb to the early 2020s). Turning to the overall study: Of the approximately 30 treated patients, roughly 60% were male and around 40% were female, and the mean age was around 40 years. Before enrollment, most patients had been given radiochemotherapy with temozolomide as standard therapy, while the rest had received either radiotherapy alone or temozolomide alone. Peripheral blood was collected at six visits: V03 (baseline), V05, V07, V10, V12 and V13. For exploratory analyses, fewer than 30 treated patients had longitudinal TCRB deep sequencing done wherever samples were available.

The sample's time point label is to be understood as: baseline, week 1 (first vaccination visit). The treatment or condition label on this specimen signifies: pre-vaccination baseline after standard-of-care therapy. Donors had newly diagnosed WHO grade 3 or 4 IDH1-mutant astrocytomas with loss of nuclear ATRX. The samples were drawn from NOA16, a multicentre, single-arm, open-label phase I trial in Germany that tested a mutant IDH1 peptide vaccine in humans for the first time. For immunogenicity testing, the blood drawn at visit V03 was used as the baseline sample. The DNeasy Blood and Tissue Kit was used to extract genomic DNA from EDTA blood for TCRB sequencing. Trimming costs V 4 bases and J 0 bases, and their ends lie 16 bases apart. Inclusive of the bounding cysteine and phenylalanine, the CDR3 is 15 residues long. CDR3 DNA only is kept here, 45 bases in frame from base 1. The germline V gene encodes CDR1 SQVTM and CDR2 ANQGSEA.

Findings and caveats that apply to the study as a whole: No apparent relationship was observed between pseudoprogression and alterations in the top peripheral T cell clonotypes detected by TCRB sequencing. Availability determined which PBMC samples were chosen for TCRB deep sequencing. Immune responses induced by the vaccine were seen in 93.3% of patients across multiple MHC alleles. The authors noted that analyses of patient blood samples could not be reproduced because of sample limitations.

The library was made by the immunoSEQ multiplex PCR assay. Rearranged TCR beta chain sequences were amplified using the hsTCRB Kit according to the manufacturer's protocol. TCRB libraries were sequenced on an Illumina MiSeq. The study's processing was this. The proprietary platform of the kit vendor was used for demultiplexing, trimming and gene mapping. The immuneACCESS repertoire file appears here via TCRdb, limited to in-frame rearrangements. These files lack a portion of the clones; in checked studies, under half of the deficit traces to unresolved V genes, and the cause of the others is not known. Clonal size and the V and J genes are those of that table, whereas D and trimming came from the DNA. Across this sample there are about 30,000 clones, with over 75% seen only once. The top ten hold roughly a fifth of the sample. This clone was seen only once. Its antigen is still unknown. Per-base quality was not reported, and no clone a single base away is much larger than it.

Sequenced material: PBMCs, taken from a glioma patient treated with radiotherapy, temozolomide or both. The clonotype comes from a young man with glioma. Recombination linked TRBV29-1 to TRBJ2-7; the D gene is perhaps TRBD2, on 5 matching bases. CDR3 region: CSVVGSSRNSYEQYF. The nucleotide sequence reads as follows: TGCAGCGTTGTAGGGTCTAGCCGTAACTCCTACGAGCAGTACTTC.